A selection of T cell receptor beta chains follows, all from one sample in a study of blood T cells in healthy people across ages. TCRdb passed the 5' RACE reads through MiXCR, listing each CDR3 protein once. The table records 980,000 or so distinct CDR3 sequences, roughly 48% of them present only once. What was sequenced was blood. The origin of the receptors is a man younger than 40 in good health. Both conserved end residues are part of each CDR3. D genes are given only for firm matches. Clone sizes are given selectively: once, few, many, or a class where the clone is expanded.

j_call v_call d_call clone_size cdr3_nt cdr3_aa
TRBJ1-1 TRBV27 - - TGTGCCAGCAGTTTAACGGGGGCTAGAACTGAAGCTTTCTTT CASSLTGARTEAFF
TRBJ2-7 TRBV28 - - TGTGCCAGCACCCCGTCCAACGGCTCCTACGAGCAGTACTTC CASTPSNGSYEQYF
TRBJ2-5 TRBV7-9 - few TGTGCCAGCAGATCAGGGGCGACTCAAGAGACCCAGTACTTC CASRSGATQETQYF
TRBJ2-1 TRBV4-1 - - TGCGCCAGCAGCCAAGATGCAGCTGTCTCCTACAATGAGCAGTTCTTC CASSQDAAVSYNEQFF
TRBJ2-1 TRBV5-1 TRBD2 few TGCGCCAGCAGTCCAAAGGGGCTAGCGGGGGTTCCAACGAATGAGCAGTTCTTC CASSPKGLAGVPTNEQFF
TRBJ2-7 TRBV6-2/TRBV6-3 - - TGTGCCAGCAGTACTAGAAGAGACGACTACGAGCAGTACTTC CASSTRRDDYEQYF
TRBJ2-7 TRBV14 TRBD1 - TGTGCCAGCAGCCGTAACAGGGGGCCCTACGAGCAGTACTTC CASSRNRGPYEQYF
TRBJ2-7 TRBV6-7 TRBD2 - TGTGCCAGCAGTTACCCGACTAGCGCACCCTACAATGAGCAGTACTTC CASSYPTSAPYNEQYF
TRBJ2-7 TRBV6-2/TRBV6-3 - - TGTGCCAGCAGTGATCCCGACGAGCAGTACTTC CASSDPDEQYF
TRBJ1-4 TRBV5-1 - - TGCGCCAGCAGCTTCCAGGGGCGCGAGGGTGAAAAACTGTTTTTT CASSFQGREGEKLFF
TRBJ1-2 TRBV5-1 - - TGCGCCAGCAGCTTGGCGGGGGCGGGCAGCTATGGCTACACCTTC CASSLAGAGSYGYTF
TRBJ2-7 TRBV5-1 TRBD2 few TGCGCCAGCAGCGTACGGGGGGGGACCTACGAGCAGTACTTC CASSVRGGTYEQYF
TRBJ1-2 TRBV20-1 - many TGCGCCTCGTGGGGAAGTGGCTACACCTTC CASWGSGYTF
TRBJ1-5 TRBV30 - - TGTGCCTGGGCCAGGGGAGCCTCCAATCAGCCCCAGCATTTT CAWARGASNQPQHF
TRBJ2-7 TRBV15 TRBD1 - TGTGCCACCAGCCCCGGGACAGGGTTAATCGGCGAGCAGTACTTC CATSPGTGLIGEQYF
TRBJ1-2 TRBV27 - - TGTGCCAGCAGTTTACTGCCCCTCGGGGCCTATGGCTACACCTTC CASSLLPLGAYGYTF
TRBJ2-7 TRBV20-1 TRBD2 - TGCAGTGCTAGAGGGATGGGACTAGCGGGGGACGAGCAGTACTTC CSARGMGLAGDEQYF
TRBJ2-2 TRBV27 TRBD2 - TGTGCCAGCAGTCGAGTACCGGGACTAGCGGGGGGGCCGAGCACCGGGGAGCTGTTTTTT CASSRVPGLAGGPSTGELFF
TRBJ2-4 TRBV9 TRBD2 few TGTGCCAGCAACCTCGGGGGGAGCAAAAACATTCAGTACTTC CASNLGGSKNIQYF
TRBJ2-1 TRBV28 TRBD2 - TGTGCCAGCAGAACTGAGCGGGGAGGCCGTGACAAGTTCTTC CASRTERGGRDKFF
TRBJ1-1 TRBV5-6 TRBD1 - TGTGCCAGCAGCTACGGACAGGTCCCAAATGAAGCTTTCTTT CASSYGQVPNEAFF
TRBJ2-3 TRBV12-3/TRBV12-4 - - TGTGCCAGCAGAGCGAGAGTAGATGTGCAGTATTTT CASRARVDVQYF
TRBJ2-3 TRBV20-1 - few TGCAGTGCTAGAGATATACGGAGGGGGGGCACAGATACGCAGTATTTT CSARDIRRGGTDTQYF
TRBJ1-1 TRBV20-1 TRBD1 few TGCAGTGCTAGAGGAAGACAGGGTGTTGGACGGAACACTGAAGCTTTCTTT CSARGRQGVGRNTEAFF
TRBJ1-1 TRBV12-3/TRBV12-4 TRBD1 - TGTGCCAGCATTTCACAGGGGGCCTTTGGCACTGAAGCTTTCTTT CASISQGAFGTEAFF
TRBJ2-7 TRBV5-1 - few TGCGCCAGCAGCTTGGAGGGCAGGCCGGCCTACGAGCAGTACTTC CASSLEGRPAYEQYF
TRBJ2-7 TRBV12-3/TRBV12-4 - many TGTGCCAGCAGTCCTCGTACTAGCTACGAGCAGTACTTC CASSPRTSYEQYF
TRBJ1-5 TRBV29-1 TRBD1 few TGCAGCGCAGCCGTGACAGGGAGGGATAATACGCCCCAGCATTTT CSAAVTGRDNTPQHF
TRBJ2-3 TRBV12-3/TRBV12-4 - - TGTGCCAGCAGTCATGGGGGCGGGGGAGGAGATACGCAGTATTTT CASSHGGGGGDTQYF
TRBJ2-7 TRBV5-1 TRBD2 - TGCGCCAGCAGCTTGGGACTAGCGTACGACGAGCAGTACTTC CASSLGLAYDEQYF
TRBJ2-7 TRBV5-1 - few TGCGCCAGCAGCACCCTCGGACTTCCCTCCTACGAGCAGTACTTC CASSTLGLPSYEQYF
TRBJ2-3 TRBV9 - many TGTGCCAGCAGTGTCAGGGACACAGATACGCAGTATTTT CASSVRDTDTQYF
TRBJ2-1 TRBV29-1 - - TGCAGCGTTGAAGAAAATAGGGCAGGGGATTTCAATGAGCAGTTCTTC CSVEENRAGDFNEQFF
TRBJ2-3 TRBV9 - - TGTGCCAGCGAAGAGGCACGGGGGCGGGGTCTTAGGGATACGCAGTATTTT CASEEARGRGLRDTQYF
TRBJ2-6 TRBV7-2 TRBD2 few TGTGCCAGCAGCCCGGAGGCAGCGGGGGGGCCTGGGGCCAACGTCCTGACTTTC CASSPEAAGGPGANVLTF
TRBJ2-3 TRBV29-1 - - TGCAGCGTTGAAGGTGGGGGCACAGGTACGCAGTATTTT CSVEGGGTGTQYF
TRBJ2-7 TRBV27 TRBD2 few TGTGCCAGCAGTGTAGCGGGGGGGCGACTAGCCGAGCAGTACTTC CASSVAGGRLAEQYF
TRBJ2-3 TRBV7-7 - - TGTGCTAGCAGTCCGCTAGGGAATACGCAGTATTTT CASSPLGNTQYF
TRBJ2-3 TRBV12-3/TRBV12-4 TRBD2 - TGTGCCAGCACCTTGGGCAGAGCGGGGTCAGATACGCAGTATTTT CASTLGRAGSDTQYF
TRBJ2-5 TRBV20-1 TRBD2 - TGCAGTGCCCCACACACCCAACTAGTAGCGGGGAAAGAGACCCAGTACTTC CSAPHTQLVAGKETQYF
TRBJ2-5 TRBV6-1 - - TGTGCCGGAAACTCGGGACTCACCTATTATCAAATAGAGACCCAGTACTTC CAGNSGLTYYQIETQYF